What follows are 5 T cell receptor beta chains derived from one specimen sequenced in a study of T cells in Graves' hyperthyroidism and ophthalmopathy. TCR beta CDR3 sequences were amplified from RNA transcripts. The study used the HTBI primer set for a first-round RT-PCR of the TCR CDR3. TCRdb reanalysed the multiplex PCR reads using MiXCR and keeps one entry per CDR3 protein. The profile shows over 300,000 distinct CDR3 sequences, 11% to 15% of them singletons. Material for sequencing was blood. The receptors derive from a woman aged 55-70 years with Graves' hyperthyroidism.

This chain links TRBV7-9 with TRBJ2-4; no definite D call. The germline V gene encodes CDR1 SEHNR and CDR2 FQNEAQ (reference sequence). V was clipped by 1 base and J by 8 bases, with 3 bases between them. The CDR3 runs to 11 residues. The CDR3: CASSLEDIQYF. In DNA form, the CDR3 reads TGTGCCAGCAGCTTAGAGGACATTCAGTACTTC.

This clonotype was seen repeatedly, ten times or more. The chain has TRBV10-2 and TRBJ2-7; no firm D call. The V gene's germline CDR1 is WSHSY and CDR2 SAAADI. The CDR3 consists of 13 residues. V lost 5 bases and J lost 1, with 9 bases in between. As DNA, the CDR3 is TGCGCCAGCAGTCGTACTTTATCCTACGAGCAGTACTTC. Its protein product is CASSRTLSYEQYF.

The chain recombines TRBV6-1 with TRBJ2-5, with 7 bases aligning to TRBD2. Trimming removed 6 bases from V and 2 bases from J; junction bases left unmatched: 9. The CDR3 covers 15 residues. Germline values: CDR1 MNHNS, CDR2 SASEGT. The CDR3 DNA sequence: TGTGCCAGCAGGATGGGGGGAGCGGGGCAAGAGACCCAGTACTTC. This gives the protein CASRMGGAGQETQYF.

This clonotype has a count of ten or more. The chain uses TRBV27 and TRBJ2-7; the D call may be TRBD1 or TRBD2 (5 bases each). The germline CDR1 and CDR2 sequences are MNHEY and SMNVEV (reference sequence). The length of the CDR3 is 13 residues. V was pared by 6 bases and J by 2 bases, with 11 bases between. The CDR3 region has the DNA TGTGCCAGCAGGCTAGGGGACGCCTACGAGCAGTACTTC. This codes for CASRLGDAYEQYF.

There are a few counts of this clonotype. The chain joins TRBV10-2 to TRBJ2-7, with TRBD2 matching 8 bases. The CDR3 contains 16 residues. The junction had 7 bases not matched to a gene; V was cut back by 3 bases and J by 0 bases. Germline loops: CDR1 WSHSY, CDR2 SAAADI. CDR3 residues: CASSDTLAGGSYEQYF. Here the CDR3 DNA reads TGCGCCAGCAGTGACACTCTTGCGGGAGGCTCCTACGAGCAGTACTTC.